The T cell receptor (beta chain) under discussion was sequenced for a study of post-analysis software for immune sequencing data (dated by TCRdb to about 2015). Turning to the overall study: Disease courses on record covered relapsing-remitting, secondary progressive and progressive-relapsing multiple sclerosis, though some patients had no subtype annotation. The patient repertoires were compared against around 11 previously published healthy control repertoires obtained from donors aged about 6 to 27 years. A subset of samples was prepared in parallel using single-end sample barcoding, then pooled and co-amplified after Illumina adapter ligation. Broader findings and caveats from the paper: Roughly 5 TRBV segments, including TRBV5-6, TRBV5-1 and TRBV20-1, were significantly more frequent in patients than controls. When samples were clustered directly using the F measure, samples prepared in the same batch co-clustered strongly, which prompted a batch-effect correction. Normalized Chao1 diversity was significantly lower in multiple sclerosis patients than controls, suggesting substantial peripheral T-cell clonal expansion. The multiple sclerosis patient group was slightly younger than the control group.

Libraries were constructed by PCR. Sequencing instrument: Illumina HiSeq 2500. To reduce PCR and sequencing biases, unique molecular identifiers were incorporated into the TCR beta cDNA libraries. Every 1 to 10 million input T cells yielded roughly 500,000 cDNA molecules, meaning each molecule approximated one T cell. The patient libraries were prepared and sequenced using the same protocol as the earlier healthy control dataset. Within a given batch, samples were prepared together, multiplexed and sequenced on the same HiSeq lane. In the original analysis: MIGEC handled the raw barcoded reads, throwing out single-read molecular identifier groups before consensus assembly and CDR3 extraction. VDJtools was used for post-analysis of the clonotype tables, and diversity was normalized by down-sampling every dataset to the size of the smallest sample. To correct batch-related cross-sample contamination, repertoire overlap clustering matched CDR3 amino acid sequences but not nucleotide sequences. The public reads were reprocessed in TCRdb via fastp at Q25 and MiXCR, keeping in-frame beta chains. For every CDR3 protein sequence, its rows merge into one entry that carries the most common genes and DNA. These V and J calls originate from TCRdb's pipeline instead of the authors' own analysis. This sample has 250,000 to 300,000 distinct CDR3 sequences in its table, and 35% to 45% of those were observed once. Roughly 4.8% of the sample is held by the ten biggest clonotypes.

Concerning this clonotype itself: Its antigen is unknown. No much larger clone exists at a distance of one base, and base qualities are not known.

TCR beta repertoires were profiled from peripheral blood of more than ten young patients with multiple sclerosis to demonstrate the VDJtools post-analysis software. The patients with multiple sclerosis were children and adolescents between roughly 6 and 15 years of age. Taken from the germline V gene, the CDR1 and CDR2 loops are MNHNS and SASEGT. V and J lose 10 bases and 2 bases, and a span of 14 bases separates them. There are 13 amino acids in the CDR3, from cysteine to phenylalanine inclusive. Only the CDR3 DNA stays, 39 bases, in frame from base 1. This sequence uses TRBV6-1 and TRBJ1-1, with TRBD1 tentatively as D gene (5 bases match). The TCR was taken from a girl aged 10 to 17 with multiple sclerosis. What was sequenced was blood. The nucleotide sequence is TGTGCCACCCCCGGCGGGGCCAACACTGAAGCTTTCTTT. Translated, this gives CATPGGANTEAFF.